This record covers a single T cell receptor (beta chain). Its antigen remains unidentified. Diagnoses rested on clinical symptoms, serum thyroxine and TRAb, thyroid ultrasound and orbital computed tomography. The CDR3 is made up of 14 amino acids. CDR1 and CDR2 from the germline V gene are SGHDN and FVKESK. V was trimmed by 4 bases and J by 7 bases, leaving 17 bases between them. This record belongs to a study of T cells in Graves' hyperthyroidism and ophthalmopathy. Whole-study findings and limits: Blood also contained most expanded thyroid clonotypes above 0.001. The authors' 13 V-J model separated ophthalmopathy from stable hyperthyroidism.

TCR beta CDR3 sequences were amplified from RNA transcripts. Initially, a first-round RT-PCR of the TCR CDR3 employed the HTBI primer set. One entry per CDR3 protein results from TCRdb running MiXCR on the multiplex PCR reads. The sample lists hundreds of thousands of distinct CDR3 sequences, 35% to 45% occurring once. The sequence derives from a man aged 18 to 35 with Graves' hyperthyroidism. The gene calls are TRBV14 and TRBJ2-7; D could derive from TRBD1 or TRBD2 (5 bases each). The material sequenced was blood. CDR3 bases: TGTGCCAGCAGCCCAAGGACGGGCTGGGGGGAGCAGTACTTC. Residues: CASSPRTGWGEQYF.